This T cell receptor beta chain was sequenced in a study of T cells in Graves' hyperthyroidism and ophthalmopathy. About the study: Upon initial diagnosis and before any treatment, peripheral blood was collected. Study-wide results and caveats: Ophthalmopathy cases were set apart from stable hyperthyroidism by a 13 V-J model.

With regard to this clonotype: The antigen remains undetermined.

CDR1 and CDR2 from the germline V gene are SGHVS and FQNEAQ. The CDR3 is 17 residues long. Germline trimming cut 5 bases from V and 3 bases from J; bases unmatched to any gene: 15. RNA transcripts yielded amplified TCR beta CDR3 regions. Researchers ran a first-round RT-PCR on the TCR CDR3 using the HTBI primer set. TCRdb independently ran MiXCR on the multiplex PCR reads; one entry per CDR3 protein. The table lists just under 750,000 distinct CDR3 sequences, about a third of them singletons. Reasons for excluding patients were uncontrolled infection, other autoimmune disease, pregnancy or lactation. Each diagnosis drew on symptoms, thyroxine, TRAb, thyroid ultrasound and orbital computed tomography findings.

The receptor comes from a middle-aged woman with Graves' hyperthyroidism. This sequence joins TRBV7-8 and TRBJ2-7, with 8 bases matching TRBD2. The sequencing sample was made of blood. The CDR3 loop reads CASSQMGVAGPLYEQYF. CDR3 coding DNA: TGTGCCAGCAGCCAGATGGGGGTAGCGGGACCTCTCTACGAGCAGTACTTC.